This TCR beta chain stems from a study of shared clonotypes between healthy human individuals. The overall study: The study used three CD4 naive, three CD4 memory, two CD8 naive and one CD8 memory plate per donor.

The CDR3 spans 14 residues. V was clipped by 6 bases and J by 4 bases, with 12 bases between them. Germline values: CDR1 MNHEY, CDR2 SVGAGI. On this clone itself: Its antigen is currently unknown.

Assay: immunoSEQ multiplex PCR; the TCRdb copy retains only in-frame clones and omits some. The sample lists 2 million to 2.5 million clones, roughly 90% occurring once. Broader study findings: The study drew on few donors, limiting represented genetic and exposure-history diversity. The sampled material consisted only of blood, and tissue repertoires are likely to differ.

Sequencing was done on a sample of naive CD4+ T cells from PBMCs. Subset in this sample: CD45RA+ positively selected. The TCR was taken from a man younger than 35 in good health. Some clones in this sample may be carry-over from other donors' samples. The chain combines TRBV6-5 with TRBJ2-2; D is ambiguous. CDR3 bases: TGTGCCAGCAGCACCCTTTGGGGCACCGGGGAGCTGTTTTTT. This translates into CASSTLWGTGELFF.